This T cell receptor beta chain was captured by sequencing in a study of T cell responses to AZD1222 COVID-19 vaccine. Regarding the study as a whole: Nearly half of unique spike-specific TCRs reportedly avoided B.1.351 and B.1.1.7 mutated regions. Donors were mostly white British, more females; clonal diversity possibly underestimated. Baseline seropositivity occurred in only 5 or 6 AZD1222 recipients.

As concerns this clone: Its antigen is not known.

Measured with immunoSEQ multiplex PCR; TCRdb has only the in-frame clones, and not every one. The repertoire has around 140,000 clones, 93% of them found once; the top ten carry about 5%. The CDR3 sequence is 15 residues long. V was cut by 0 bases and J by 2 bases, with 11 bases left in between. The germline CDR1 and CDR2 sequences are SGHDT and YYEEEE. The clonotype comes from an adult in good health. This chain uses TRBV5-6 with TRBJ1-2; no reliable D call. Sequenced here: peripheral blood, sampled on day 0 of AZD1222 vaccination. The CDR3 sequence is CASSLAPGPNYGYTF. The CDR3 DNA is TGTGCCAGCAGCTTGGCCCCAGGACCGAACTATGGCTACACCTTC.